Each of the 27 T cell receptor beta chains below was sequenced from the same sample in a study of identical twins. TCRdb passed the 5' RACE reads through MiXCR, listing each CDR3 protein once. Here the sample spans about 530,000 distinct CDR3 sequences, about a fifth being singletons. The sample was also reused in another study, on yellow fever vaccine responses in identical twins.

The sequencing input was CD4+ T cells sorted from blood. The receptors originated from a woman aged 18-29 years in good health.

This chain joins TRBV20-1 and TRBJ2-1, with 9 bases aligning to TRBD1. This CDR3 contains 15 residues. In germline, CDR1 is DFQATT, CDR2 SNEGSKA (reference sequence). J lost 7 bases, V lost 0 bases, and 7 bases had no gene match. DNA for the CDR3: TGCAGTGCTAGAGATGCCGGGACAGGGTTAAATGAGCAGTTCTTC. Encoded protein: CSARDAGTGLNEQFF.

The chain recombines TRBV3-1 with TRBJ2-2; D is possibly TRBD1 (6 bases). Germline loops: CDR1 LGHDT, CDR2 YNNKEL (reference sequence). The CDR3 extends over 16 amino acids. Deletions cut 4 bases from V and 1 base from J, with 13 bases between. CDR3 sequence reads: CASSRPGHMNTGELFF. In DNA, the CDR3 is TGTGCCAGCAGCCGACCGGGACACATGAACACCGGGGAGCTGTTTTTT. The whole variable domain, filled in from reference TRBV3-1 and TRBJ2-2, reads DTAVSQTPKYLVTQMGNDKSIKCEQNLGHDTMYWYKQDSKKFLKIMFSYNNKELIINETVPNRFSPKSPDKAHLNLHINSLELGDSAVYFCASSRPGHMNTGELFFGEGSRLTVL.

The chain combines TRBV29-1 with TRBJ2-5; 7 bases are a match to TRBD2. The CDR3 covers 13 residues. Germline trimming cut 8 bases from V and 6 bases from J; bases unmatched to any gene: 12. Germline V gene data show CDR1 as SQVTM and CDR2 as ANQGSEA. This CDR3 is CSPSMSGEKTQYF. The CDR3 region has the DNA TGCAGCCCCTCAATGAGCGGGGAAAAGACCCAGTACTTC.

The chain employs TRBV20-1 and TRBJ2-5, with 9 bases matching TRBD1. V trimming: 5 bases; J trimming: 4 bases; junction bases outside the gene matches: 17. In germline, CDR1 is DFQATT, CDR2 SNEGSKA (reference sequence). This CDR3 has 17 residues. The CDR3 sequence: CSAYYQPGQGDGETQYF. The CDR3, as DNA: TGCAGTGCTTACTATCAACCGGGACAGGGTGACGGAGAGACCCAGTACTTC.

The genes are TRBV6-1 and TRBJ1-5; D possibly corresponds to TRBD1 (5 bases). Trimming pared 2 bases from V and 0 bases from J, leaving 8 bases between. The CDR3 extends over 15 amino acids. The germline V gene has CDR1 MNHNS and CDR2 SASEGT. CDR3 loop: CASSEQGLSNQPQHF. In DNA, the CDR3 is TGTGCCAGCAGTGAACAGGGACTTAGCAATCAGCCCCAGCATTTT.

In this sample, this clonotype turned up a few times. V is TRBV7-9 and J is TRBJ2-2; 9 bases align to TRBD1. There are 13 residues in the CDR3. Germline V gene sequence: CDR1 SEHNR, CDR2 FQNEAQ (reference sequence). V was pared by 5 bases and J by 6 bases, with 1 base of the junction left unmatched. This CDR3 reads CASSTGGSGELFF. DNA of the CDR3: TGTGCCAGCAGCACAGGGGGCTCCGGGGAGCTGTTTTTT.

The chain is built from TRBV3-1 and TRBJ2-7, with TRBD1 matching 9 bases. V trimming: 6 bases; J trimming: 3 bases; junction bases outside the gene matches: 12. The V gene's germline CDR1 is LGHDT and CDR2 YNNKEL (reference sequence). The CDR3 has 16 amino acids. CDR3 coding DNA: TGTGCCAGCAGTTTTATTTCCGGGACAGGGAGCTACGAGCAGTACTTC. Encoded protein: CASSFISGTGSYEQYF.

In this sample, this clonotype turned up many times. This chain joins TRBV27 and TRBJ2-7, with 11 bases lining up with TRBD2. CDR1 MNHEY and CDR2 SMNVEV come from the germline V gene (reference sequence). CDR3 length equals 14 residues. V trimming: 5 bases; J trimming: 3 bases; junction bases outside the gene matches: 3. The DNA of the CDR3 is TGTGCCAGCAGTACCGGGACTAGCGGCTACGAGCAGTACTTC. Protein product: CASSTGTSGYEQYF.

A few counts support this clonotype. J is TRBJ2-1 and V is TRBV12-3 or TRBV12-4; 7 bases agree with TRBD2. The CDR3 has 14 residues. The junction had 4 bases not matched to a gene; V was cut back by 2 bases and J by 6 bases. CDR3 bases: TGTGCCAGCAGTTTATCCGGGAGGTTCAATGAGCAGTTCTTC. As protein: CASSLSGRFNEQFF.

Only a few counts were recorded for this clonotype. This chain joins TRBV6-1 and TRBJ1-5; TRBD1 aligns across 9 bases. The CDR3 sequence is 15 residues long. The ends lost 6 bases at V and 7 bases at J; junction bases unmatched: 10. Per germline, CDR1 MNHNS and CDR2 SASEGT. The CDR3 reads CASRSGTGKGQPQHF. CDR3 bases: TGTGCCAGCAGATCCGGGACAGGGAAAGGGCAGCCCCAGCATTTT.

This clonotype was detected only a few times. The CDR3 region is CASSLAPEPSYNEQFF. The CDR3 DNA is TGTGCCAGCAGCCTAGCTCCCGAACCCTCCTACAATGAGCAGTTCTTC. The rearrangement links TRBV7-3 to TRBJ2-1; D might be TRBD2 (5 bases). Germline-derived CDR1 and CDR2 are SGHTA and FQGTGA. The ends were cut back, 5 bases at V and 0 bases at J, with 14 bases in the middle. CDR3 size: 16 residues.

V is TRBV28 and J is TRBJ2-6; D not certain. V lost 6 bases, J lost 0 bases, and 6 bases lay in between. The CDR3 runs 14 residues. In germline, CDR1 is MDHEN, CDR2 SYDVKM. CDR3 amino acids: CASREFSGANVLTF. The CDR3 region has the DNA TGTGCCAGCAGGGAGTTCTCTGGGGCCAACGTCCTGACTTTC.

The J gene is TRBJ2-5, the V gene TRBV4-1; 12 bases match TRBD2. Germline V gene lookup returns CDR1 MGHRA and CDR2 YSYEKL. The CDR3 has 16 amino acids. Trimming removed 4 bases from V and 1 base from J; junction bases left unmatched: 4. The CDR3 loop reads CASSPGTSGFQETQYF. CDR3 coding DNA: TGCGCCAGCAGCCCCGGGACTAGCGGGTTCCAAGAGACCCAGTACTTC.

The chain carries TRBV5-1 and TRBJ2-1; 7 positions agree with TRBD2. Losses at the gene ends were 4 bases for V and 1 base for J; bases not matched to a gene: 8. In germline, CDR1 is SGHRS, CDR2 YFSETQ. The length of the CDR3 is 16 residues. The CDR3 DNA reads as TGCGCCAGCAGCCCCCAGGGCGGGGGTTCCTACAATGAGCAGTTCTTC. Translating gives CASSPQGGGSYNEQFF.

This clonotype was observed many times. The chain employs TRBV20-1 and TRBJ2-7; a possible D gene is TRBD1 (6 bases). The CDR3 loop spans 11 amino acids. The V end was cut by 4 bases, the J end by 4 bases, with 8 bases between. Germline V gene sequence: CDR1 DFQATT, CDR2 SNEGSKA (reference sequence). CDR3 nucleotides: TGCAGTGCTAAGACAGGTTACGAGCAGTACGTC. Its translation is CSAKTGYEQYV.

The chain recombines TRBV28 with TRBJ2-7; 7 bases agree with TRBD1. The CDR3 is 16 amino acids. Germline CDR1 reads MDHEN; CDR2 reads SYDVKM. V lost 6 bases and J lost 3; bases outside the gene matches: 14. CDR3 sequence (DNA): TGTGCCAGCAGACGAATAGGGGGACAGACAAACTACGAGCAGTACTTC. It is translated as CASRRIGGQTNYEQYF.

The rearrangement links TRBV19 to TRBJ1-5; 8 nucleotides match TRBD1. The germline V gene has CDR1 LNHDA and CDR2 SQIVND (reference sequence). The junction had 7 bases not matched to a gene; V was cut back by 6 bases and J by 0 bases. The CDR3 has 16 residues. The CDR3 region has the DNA TGTGCCAGTAGCAAAGGGACAGGCTATAGCAATCAGCCCCAGCATTTT. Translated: CASSKGTGYSNQPQHF. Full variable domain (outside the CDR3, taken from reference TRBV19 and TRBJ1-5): DGGITQSPKYLFRKEGQNVTLSCEQNLNHDAMYWYRQDPGQGLRLIYYSQIVNDFQKGDIAEGYSVSREKKESFPLTVTSAQKNPTAFYLCASSKGTGYSNQPQHFGDGTRLSIL.

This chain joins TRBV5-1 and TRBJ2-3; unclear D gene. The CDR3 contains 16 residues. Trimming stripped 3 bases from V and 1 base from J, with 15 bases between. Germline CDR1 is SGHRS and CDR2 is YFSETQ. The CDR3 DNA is TGCGCCAGCAGCTCCCCCTGGGCCCCGGGCACAGATACGCAGTATTTT. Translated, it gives CASSSPWAPGTDTQYF.

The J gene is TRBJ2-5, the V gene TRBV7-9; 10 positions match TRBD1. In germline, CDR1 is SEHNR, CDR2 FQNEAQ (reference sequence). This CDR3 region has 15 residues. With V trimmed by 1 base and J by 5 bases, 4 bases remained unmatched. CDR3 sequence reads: CASSLGQGAIETQYF. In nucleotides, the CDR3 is TGTGCCAGCAGCTTAGGACAGGGGGCGATTGAGACCCAGTACTTC.

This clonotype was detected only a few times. Written as DNA, the CDR3 is TGTGCCAGCAGCCCAGGAGGAGTAAACACCGGGGAGCTGTTTTTT. Translating gives CASSPGGVNTGELFF. The rearrangement links TRBV11-3 to TRBJ2-2; D perhaps matches TRBD2 (5 bases). Germline V lookup: CDR1 SGHNT, CDR2 YENEEA. V was trimmed by 5 bases and J by 2 bases, leaving 12 bases between them. This CDR3 is 15 amino acids long.

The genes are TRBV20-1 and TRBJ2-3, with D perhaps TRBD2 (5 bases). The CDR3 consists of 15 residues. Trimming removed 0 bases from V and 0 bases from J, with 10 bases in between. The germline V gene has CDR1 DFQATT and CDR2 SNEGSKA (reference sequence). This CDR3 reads CSARDLLVSTDTQYF. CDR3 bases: TGCAGTGCTAGAGATTTACTAGTAAGCACAGATACGCAGTATTTT.

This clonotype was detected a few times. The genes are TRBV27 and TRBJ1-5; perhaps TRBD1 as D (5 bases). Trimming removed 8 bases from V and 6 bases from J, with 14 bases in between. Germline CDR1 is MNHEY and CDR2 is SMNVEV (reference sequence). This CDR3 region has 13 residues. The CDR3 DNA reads TGTGCCAGCTCAATGGGGGTTGGTCAGCCCCAGCATTTT. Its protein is CASSMGVGQPQHF.

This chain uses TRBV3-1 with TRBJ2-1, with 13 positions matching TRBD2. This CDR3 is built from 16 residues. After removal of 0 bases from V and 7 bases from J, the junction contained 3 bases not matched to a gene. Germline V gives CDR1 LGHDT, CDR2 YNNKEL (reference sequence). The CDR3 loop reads CASSQDRGLAGNEQFF. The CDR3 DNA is TGTGCCAGCAGCCAAGATCGGGGACTAGCGGGAAATGAGCAGTTCTTC.

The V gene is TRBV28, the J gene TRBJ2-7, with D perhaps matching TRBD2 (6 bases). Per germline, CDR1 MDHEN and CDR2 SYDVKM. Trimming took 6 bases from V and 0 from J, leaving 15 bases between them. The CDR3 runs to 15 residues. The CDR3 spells CASSQTGGDSYEQYV. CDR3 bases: TGTGCCAGCAGCCAGACGGGCGGGGACTCCTACGAGCAGTACGTC.

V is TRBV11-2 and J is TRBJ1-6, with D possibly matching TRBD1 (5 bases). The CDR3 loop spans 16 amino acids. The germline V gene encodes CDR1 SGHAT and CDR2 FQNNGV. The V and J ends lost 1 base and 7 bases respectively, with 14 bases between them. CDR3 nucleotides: TGTGCCAGCAGCTTAGGACCGGGACTCTTAAATTCACCCCTCCACTTT. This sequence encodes CASSLGPGLLNSPLHF.

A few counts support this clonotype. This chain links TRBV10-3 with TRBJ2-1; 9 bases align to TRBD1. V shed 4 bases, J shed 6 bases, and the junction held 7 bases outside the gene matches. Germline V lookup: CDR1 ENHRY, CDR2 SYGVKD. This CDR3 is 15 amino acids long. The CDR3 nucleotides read TGTGCCATCAGTGCTGGGGGACAGGGTGGCAATGAGCAGTTCTTC. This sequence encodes CAISAGGQGGNEQFF.

CDR3 in amino acids: CASSPTAGVGTEAFF. CDR3 nucleotides: TGTGCCAGCAGCCCCACCGCAGGGGTGGGCACTGAAGCTTTCTTT. This chain joins TRBV11-2 and TRBJ1-1; D perhaps matches TRBD1 (6 bases). Per the germline V gene, CDR1 is SGHAT and CDR2 is FQNNGV. Trimming stripped 5 bases from V and 4 bases from J, with 17 bases between. The CDR3 spans 15 residues. The entire variable domain, with the rest obtained from reference TRBV11-2 and TRBJ1-1, is as follows: EAGVAQSPRYKIIEKRQSVAFWCNPISGHATLYWYQQILGQGPKLLIQFQNNGVVDDSQLPKDRFSAERLKGVDSTLKIQPAKLEDSAVYLCASSPTAGVGTEAFFGQGTRLTVV.